The 17 T cell receptor beta chains below come from one sample, sequenced in a study of cytomegalovirus exposure and HLA in healthy donors. The PCR used 60 Vbeta and 13 Jbeta primers. Clones were sequenced by immunoSEQ multiplex PCR, and TCRdb holds only the in-frame ones, with some missing. Among 130,000 to 150,000 clones listed, around 83% were seen once. Sequencing used PBMCs. These TCRs come from a middle-aged man in good health and CMV-seropositive.

The rearrangement joins TRBV6-6 to TRBJ1-5, with a tentative D call TRBD1 (6 bases). Germline V gives CDR1 MNHNY, CDR2 SVGAGI (reference sequence). V dropped 2 bases and J dropped 2 bases, with 7 bases sitting between them. The CDR3 spans 14 residues. CDR3 in amino acids: CASSYGGGNQPQHF. CDR3 DNA: TGTGCCAGCAGTTACGGGGGCGGCAATCAGCCCCAGCATTTT.

This clone was picked up one time. V gene TRBV5-6 combines with J gene TRBJ2-1, with a tentative D call TRBD2 (6 bases). Trimming shortened V by 2 bases and J by 9 bases, and 15 bases separated the two germline ends. Per germline, CDR1 SGHDT and CDR2 YYEEEE. The CDR3 has 14 amino acids. The chain's CDR3 is CASSFRRGRSEQFF. DNA for the CDR3: TGTGCCAGCAGCTTTAGGAGAGGGAGGAGTGAGCAGTTCTTC.

V usage is TRBV10-1 and J usage is TRBJ2-7, with 7 bases identical to TRBD1. The length of the CDR3 is 13 residues. The trim removed 6 bases at V and 7 bases at J, leaving 9 bases unmatched. CDR1 WNHNN and CDR2 SYGVQD come from the germline V gene (reference sequence). The CDR3 region is CASSVQGFGEQYF. CDR3 sequence (DNA): TGCGCCAGCAGCGTACAGGGGTTTGGGGAGCAGTACTTC.

V and J are TRBV5-1 and TRBJ2-5; tentatively, D is TRBD1 (5 bases). Germline CDR1 and CDR2: SGHRS and YFSETQ. V lost 3 bases to trimming and J lost 4 bases, with 13 bases between them. The CDR3 is made up of 14 amino acids. The CDR3 here is CASSSDIRSETQYF. In nucleotides, the CDR3 is TGCGCCAGCAGCTCGGACATCCGTTCAGAGACCCAGTACTTC. Looking up the rest from reference TRBV5-1 and TRBJ2-5 gives the full variable domain: KAGVTQTPRYLIKTRGQQVTLSCSPISGHRSVSWYQQTPGQGLQFLFEYFSETQRNKGNFPGRFSGRQFSNSRSEMNVSTLELGDSALYLCASSSDIRSETQYFGPGTRLLVL.

The CDR3: CASGLEGGSYEQYF. The CDR3 DNA is TGTGCCAGCGGCCTTGAGGGGGGGTCCTACGAGCAGTACTTC. The genes are TRBV2 and TRBJ2-7, with D possibly being TRBD2 (7 bases). The CDR3 runs 14 residues. V shed 8 bases and J shed 1 base, with 15 bases lying between them. Germline-derived CDR1 and CDR2 are SNHLY and FYNNEI.

The chain recombines TRBV7-8 with TRBJ2-3, with D hard to call. Trimming pared 4 bases from V and 8 bases from J, leaving 13 bases between. The germline gives CDR1 SGHVS, CDR2 FQNEAQ. There are 13 residues in the CDR3. The chain's CDR3 is CASSSRVSRTQYF. The CDR3 DNA is TGTGCCAGCAGCTCCCGCGTAAGTCGTACGCAGTATTTT.

V is TRBV18 and J is TRBJ1-5; a weak D match, TRBD1 (6 bases). V dropped 6 bases and J dropped 7 bases, with 16 bases sitting between them. Germline V lookup: CDR1 KGHSH, CDR2 LQKENI. The CDR3 loop spans 14 amino acids. Written as DNA, the CDR3 is TGTGCCAGCTCCCCGGGGGGCGCAGACCAGCCCCAGCATTTT. Amino acids: CASSPGGADQPQHF.

V and J are TRBV7-8 and TRBJ2-3, with TRBD2 matching over 10 bases. The trim removed 3 bases at V and 0 bases at J, leaving 0 bases unmatched. Germline CDR1 reads SGHVS; CDR2 reads FQNEAQ. CDR3 size: 15 residues. For the CDR3, the DNA is TGTGCCAGCAGCTTTAGCGGGGGGAGCACAGATACGCAGTATTTT. Its protein product is CASSFSGGSTDTQYF.

A note on this clone: Within the sample, other DNA sequences also encode this same CDR3. The chain uses TRBV30 and TRBJ1-6; possible D gene TRBD1, 5 bases. The CDR3 loop spans 11 amino acids. CDR1 and CDR2 from the germline V gene are GTSNPN and SVGIG (reference sequence). The V end lost 0 bases, the J end lost 13 bases, and 7 bases lay between the germline ends. CDR3 nucleotide sequence: TGTGCCTGGAGTGTACAGGCCCCCCTCCACTTT. This translates into CAWSVQAPLHF.

This chain uses TRBV5-1 with TRBJ2-3; 12 nucleotides agree with TRBD2. Germline loops: CDR1 SGHRS, CDR2 YFSETQ. The CDR3 length is 17 residues. With 4 bases clipped from V and 6 bases from J, the junction kept 12 bases outside the gene matches. The CDR3 DNA reads TGCGCCAGCAGCCCGGACGGACTAGCGGGGCCCAGGGATACGCAGTATTTT. It yields the protein CASSPDGLAGPRDTQYF.

The gene calls are TRBV18 and TRBJ1-5, with 9 bases identical to TRBD1. CDR3 length: 15 amino acids. With 5 bases clipped from V and 6 bases from J, the junction kept 8 bases outside the gene matches. CDR1 and CDR2 (germline): KGHSH, LQKENI. CDR3 bases: TGTGCCAGCTCAAGCCGGGACAGGGAGTGTCAGCCCCAGCATTTT. Encoded protein: CASSSRDRECQPQHF.

V is TRBV5-4 and J is TRBJ2-5; weak D call: TRBD2 (6 bases). This CDR3 region has 15 residues. Germline V CDR1 and CDR2: SGHNT, YYREEE (reference sequence). V lost 0 bases and J lost 6, with 15 bases in between. The CDR3, as DNA: TGTGCCAGCAGCTTGGGGGGGGTTAATTGGAAGACCCAGTACTTC. Translation gives CASSLGGVNWKTQYF.

The chain has TRBV19 and TRBJ2-7; 13 nucleotides agree with TRBD2. CDR1 is LNHDA, CDR2 SQIVND, per germline (reference sequence). The CDR3 consists of 21 residues. V dropped 5 bases and J dropped 3; count of bases not matched to a gene: 22. Here the CDR3 DNA reads TGTGCCAGTAGTGACCAAAGACACGTTGACGGGGGACTAGCGGGGATCTACGAGCAGTACTTC. It translates to CASSDQRHVDGGLAGIYEQYF.

This clone was observed a few times. The sample holds other DNA sequences that translate to the same CDR3. This chain joins TRBV6-1 and TRBJ2-5; 12 bases line up with TRBD1. Germline-derived CDR1 and CDR2 are MNHNS and SASEGT. The CDR3 is 17 amino acids. V lost 2 bases, J lost 5 bases, and 9 bases stayed unmatched. In nucleotides, the CDR3 is TGTGCCAGCAGTGAACTATCCGGGACAGGGGGCTTTGAGACCCAGTACTTC. Protein product: CASSELSGTGGFETQYF.

This chain uses TRBV18 with TRBJ1-3, with TRBD1 identical over 7 bases. V dropped 4 bases and J dropped 2; count of bases not matched to a gene: 2. Germline V gene lookup returns CDR1 KGHSH and CDR2 LQKENI. The CDR3 is made up of 14 amino acids. CDR3 in amino acids: CASSRGTAGNTIYF. The CDR3 coding sequence is TGTGCCAGCTCACGGGGGACAGCTGGAAACACCATATATTTT.

This chain links TRBV2 with TRBJ2-7, with TRBD1 identical over 7 bases. With V trimmed by 7 bases and J by 4 bases, 4 bases remained unmatched. This CDR3 is built from 12 residues. Looked up from germline, CDR1 is SNHLY and CDR2 is FYNNEI. In DNA, the CDR3 is TGTGCCAGCACCAAGGACAGGTACGAGCAGTACTTC. This gives the protein CASTKDRYEQYF. Supplemented by reference TRBV2 and TRBJ2-7, the full variable domain reads EPEVTQTPSHQVTQMGQEVILRCVPISNHLYFYWYRQILGQKVEFLVSFYNNEISEKSEIFDDQFSVERPDGSNFTLKIRSTKLEDSAMYFCASTKDRYEQYFGPGTRLTVT.

This chain joins TRBV9 and TRBJ2-7; D possibly corresponds to TRBD1 (6 bases). Germline CDR1 is SGDLS and CDR2 is YYNGEE. V was pared by 4 bases and J by 6 bases, with 8 bases between. The CDR3 loop spans 11 amino acids. This CDR3 reads CASSSGVEQYF. CDR3 bases: TGTGCCAGCAGCTCAGGGGTCGAGCAGTACTTC. Full variable domain (outside the CDR3, taken from reference TRBV9 and TRBJ2-7): DSGVTQTPKHLITATGQRVTLRCSPRSGDLSVYWYQQSLDQGLQFLIQYYNGEERAKGNILERFSAQQFPDLHSELNLSSLELGDSALYFCASSSGVEQYFGPGTRLTVT.